This T cell receptor beta chain was obtained from a study of cytomegalovirus exposure and HLA in healthy donors. Study-wide findings and caveats: A link between a missense DCLRE1C variant and TCR beta V- and J-gene trimming emerged from a later analysis.

Amplification used 60 Vbeta primers and 13 Jbeta primers. Clones were read by immunoSEQ multiplex PCR, and TCRdb kept only the in-frame ones, dropping some. The sample lists about 110,000 clones; around 82% were seen once. Points on this clone: What it binds is unknown.

Germline trimming cut 7 bases from V and 4 bases from J; bases unmatched to any gene: 7. This CDR3 region has 15 residues. The germline gives CDR1 SGHRS, CDR2 YFSETQ. The specimen sequenced was PBMCs. The rearrangement joins TRBV5-1 to TRBJ2-2; 10 bases line up with TRBD2. This receptor was obtained from a man in his fifties in good health and CMV-seronegative. This chain's CDR3 is CASRDSGGATGELFF. DNA for the CDR3: TGCGCCAGCCGGGACAGCGGGGGGGCCACCGGGGAGCTGTTTTTT.